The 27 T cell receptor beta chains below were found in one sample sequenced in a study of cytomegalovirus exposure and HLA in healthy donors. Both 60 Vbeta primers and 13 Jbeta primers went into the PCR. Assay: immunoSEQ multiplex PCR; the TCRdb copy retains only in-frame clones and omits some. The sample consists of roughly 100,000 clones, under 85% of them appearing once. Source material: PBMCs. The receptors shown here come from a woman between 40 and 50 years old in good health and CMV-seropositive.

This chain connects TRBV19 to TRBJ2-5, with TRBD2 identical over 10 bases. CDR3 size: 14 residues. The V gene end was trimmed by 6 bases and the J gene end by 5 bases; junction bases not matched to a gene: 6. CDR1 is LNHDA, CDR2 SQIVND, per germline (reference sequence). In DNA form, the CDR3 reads TGTGCCAGTAGGACCGGGACTAGCGTTGAGACCCAGTACTTC. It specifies CASRTGTSVETQYF.

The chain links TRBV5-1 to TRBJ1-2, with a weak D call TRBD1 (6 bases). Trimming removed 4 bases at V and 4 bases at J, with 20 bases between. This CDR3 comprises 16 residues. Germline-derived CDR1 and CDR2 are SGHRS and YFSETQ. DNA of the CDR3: TGCGCCAGCAGCCACCATCGACAGGCCCTTGGCTATGGCTACACCTTC. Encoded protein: CASSHHRQALGYGYTF.

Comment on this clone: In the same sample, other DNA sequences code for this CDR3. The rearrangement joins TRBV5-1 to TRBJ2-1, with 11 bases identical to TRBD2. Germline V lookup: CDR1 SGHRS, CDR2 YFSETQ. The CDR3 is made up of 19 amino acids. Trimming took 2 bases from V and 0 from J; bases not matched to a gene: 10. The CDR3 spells CASSFPSRLAGGSYNEQFF. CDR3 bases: TGCGCCAGCAGCTTCCCAAGTAGGCTAGCGGGGGGCTCCTACAATGAGCAGTTCTTC.

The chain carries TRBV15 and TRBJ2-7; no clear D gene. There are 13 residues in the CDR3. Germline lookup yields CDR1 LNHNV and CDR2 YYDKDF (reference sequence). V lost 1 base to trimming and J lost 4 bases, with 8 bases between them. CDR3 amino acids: CATSRGAIYEQYF. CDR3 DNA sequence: TGTGCCACCAGCAGAGGGGCCATATACGAGCAGTACTTC.

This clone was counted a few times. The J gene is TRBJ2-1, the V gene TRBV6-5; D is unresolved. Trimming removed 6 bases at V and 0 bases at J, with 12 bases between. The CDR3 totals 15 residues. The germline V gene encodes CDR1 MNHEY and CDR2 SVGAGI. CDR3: CASSRWASSYNEQFF. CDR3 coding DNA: TGTGCCAGCAGCAGGTGGGCGAGCTCCTACAATGAGCAGTTCTTC.

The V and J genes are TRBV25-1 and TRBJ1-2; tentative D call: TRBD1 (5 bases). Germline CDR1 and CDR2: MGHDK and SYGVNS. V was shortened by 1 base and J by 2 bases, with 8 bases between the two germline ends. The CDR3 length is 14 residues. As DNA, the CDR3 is TGTGCCAGCAGTGAATGGGGGGAAAACTATGGCTACACCTTC. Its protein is CASSEWGENYGYTF.

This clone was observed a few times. The CDR3 loop is CASSQVVSTEAFF. The CDR3 nucleotides are TGCGCCAGCAGCCAAGTGGTCAGCACTGAAGCTTTCTTT. The chain uses TRBV4-3 and TRBJ1-1; no reliable D call. CDR1 is LGHNA, CDR2 YSLEER, per germline. Trimming pared 1 base from V and 4 bases from J, leaving 7 bases between. This CDR3 comprises 13 residues.

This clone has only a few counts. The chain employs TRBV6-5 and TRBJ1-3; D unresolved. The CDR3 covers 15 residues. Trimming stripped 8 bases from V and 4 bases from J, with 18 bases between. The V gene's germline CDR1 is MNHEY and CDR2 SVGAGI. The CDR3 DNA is TGTGCCAGCTGGAGGACGGGAGGAGAGGGAAACACCATATATTTT. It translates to CASWRTGGEGNTIYF.

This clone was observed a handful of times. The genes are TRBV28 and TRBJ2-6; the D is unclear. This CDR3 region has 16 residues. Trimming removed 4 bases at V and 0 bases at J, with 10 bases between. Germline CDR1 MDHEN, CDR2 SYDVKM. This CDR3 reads CASSSDWSSGANVLTF. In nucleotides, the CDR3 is TGTGCCAGCAGTTCCGACTGGAGCTCTGGGGCCAACGTCCTGACTTTC. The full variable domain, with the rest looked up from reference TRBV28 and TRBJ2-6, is DVKVTQSSRYLVKRTGEKVFLECVQDMDHENMFWYRQDPGLGLRLIYFSYDVKMKEKGDIPEGYSVSREKKERFSLILESASTNQTSMYLCASSSDWSSGANVLTFGAGSRLTVL.

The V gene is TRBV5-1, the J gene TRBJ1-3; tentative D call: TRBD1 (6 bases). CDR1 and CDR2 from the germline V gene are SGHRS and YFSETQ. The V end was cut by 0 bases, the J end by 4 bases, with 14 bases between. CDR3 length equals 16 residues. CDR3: CASSLGRGSVGNTIYF. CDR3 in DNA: TGCGCCAGCAGCTTGGGAAGGGGGTCTGTAGGAAACACCATATATTTT.

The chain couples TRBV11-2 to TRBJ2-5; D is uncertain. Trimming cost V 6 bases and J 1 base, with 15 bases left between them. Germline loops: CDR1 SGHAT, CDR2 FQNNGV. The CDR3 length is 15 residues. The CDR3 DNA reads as TGTGCCAGCAGATCCGTGACTGGTATCCAAGAGACCCAGTACTTC. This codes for CASRSVTGIQETQYF.

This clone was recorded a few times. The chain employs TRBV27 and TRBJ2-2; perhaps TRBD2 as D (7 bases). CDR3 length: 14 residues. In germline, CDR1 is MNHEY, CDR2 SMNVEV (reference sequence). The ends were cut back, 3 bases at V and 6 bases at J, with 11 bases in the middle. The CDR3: CASSLGGAPGELFF. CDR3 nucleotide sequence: TGTGCCAGCAGTTTGGGGGGGGCCCCCGGGGAGCTGTTTTTT.

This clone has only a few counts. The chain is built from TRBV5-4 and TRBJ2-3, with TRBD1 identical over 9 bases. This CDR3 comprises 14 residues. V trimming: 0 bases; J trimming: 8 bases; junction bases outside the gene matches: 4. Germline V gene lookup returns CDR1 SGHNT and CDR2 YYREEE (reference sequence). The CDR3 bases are TGTGCCAGCAGCTTGGGGGACAGGGATTTTACGCAGTATTTT. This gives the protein CASSLGDRDFTQYF.

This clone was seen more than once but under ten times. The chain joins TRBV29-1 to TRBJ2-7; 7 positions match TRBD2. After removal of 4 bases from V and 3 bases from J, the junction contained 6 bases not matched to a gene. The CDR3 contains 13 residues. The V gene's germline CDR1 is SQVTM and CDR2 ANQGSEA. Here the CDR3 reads CSVVAGEGYEQYF. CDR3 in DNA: TGCAGCGTTGTGGCGGGAGAAGGCTACGAGCAGTACTTC.

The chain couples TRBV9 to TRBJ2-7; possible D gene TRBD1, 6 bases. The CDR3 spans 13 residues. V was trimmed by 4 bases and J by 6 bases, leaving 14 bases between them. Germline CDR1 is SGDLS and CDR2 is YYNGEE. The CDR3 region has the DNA TGTGCCAGCAGCCACAGGGCCTTCGGCGAGCAGTACTTC. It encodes CASSHRAFGEQYF.

CDR3 bases: TGCGCCAGCAGCTTGGAGGCGGACAGGACCGGGGAGCTGTTTTTT. This encodes CASSLEADRTGELFF. The rearrangement joins TRBV5-1 to TRBJ2-2; TRBD1 matches 7 bases. This CDR3 is built from 15 residues. Trimming at V came to 0 bases and at J to 5 bases, leaving 4 bases not matched to a gene. The germline CDR1 and CDR2 sequences are SGHRS and YFSETQ.

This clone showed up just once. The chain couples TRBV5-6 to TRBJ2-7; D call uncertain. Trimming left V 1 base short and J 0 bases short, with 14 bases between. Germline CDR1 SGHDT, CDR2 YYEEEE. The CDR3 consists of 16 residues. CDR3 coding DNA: TGTGCCAGCAGCTTGTTGATTGGGCAGATCTCCTACGAGCAGTACTTC. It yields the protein CASSLLIGQISYEQYF.

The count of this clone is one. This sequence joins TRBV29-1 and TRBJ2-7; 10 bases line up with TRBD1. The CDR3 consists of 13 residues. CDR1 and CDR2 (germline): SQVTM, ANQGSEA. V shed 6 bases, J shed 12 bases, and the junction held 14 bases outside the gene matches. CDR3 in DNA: TGCAGCGTCAGACAGGGGGCCGCCCAGATCCCGTACTTC. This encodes CSVRQGAAQIPYF.

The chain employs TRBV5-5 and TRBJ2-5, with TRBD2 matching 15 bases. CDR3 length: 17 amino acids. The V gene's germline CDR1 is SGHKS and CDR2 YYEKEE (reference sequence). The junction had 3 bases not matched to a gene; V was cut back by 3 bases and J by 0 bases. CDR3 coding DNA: TGTGCCAGCAGCTCCGGACTAGCGGGAGGGAACCAAGAGACCCAGTACTTC. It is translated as CASSSGLAGGNQETQYF.

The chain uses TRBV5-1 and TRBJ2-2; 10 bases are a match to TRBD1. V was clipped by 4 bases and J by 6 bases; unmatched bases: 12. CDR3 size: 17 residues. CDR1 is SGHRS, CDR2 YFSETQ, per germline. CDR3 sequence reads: CASSTDRDRGEAGELFF. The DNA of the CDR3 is TGCGCCAGCAGCACCGACCGGGACAGGGGTGAGGCCGGGGAGCTGTTTTTT. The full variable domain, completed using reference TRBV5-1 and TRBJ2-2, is KAGVTQTPRYLIKTRGQQVTLSCSPISGHRSVSWYQQTPGQGLQFLFEYFSETQRNKGNFPGRFSGRQFSNSRSEMNVSTLELGDSALYLCASSTDRDRGEAGELFFGEGSRLTVL.

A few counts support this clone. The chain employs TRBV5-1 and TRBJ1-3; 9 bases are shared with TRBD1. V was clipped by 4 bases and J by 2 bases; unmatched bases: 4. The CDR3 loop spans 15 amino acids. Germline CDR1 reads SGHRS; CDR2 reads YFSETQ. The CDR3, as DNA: TGCGCCAGCAGCCCGGACAGGGGCGCTGGAAACACCATATATTTT. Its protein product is CASSPDRGAGNTIYF.

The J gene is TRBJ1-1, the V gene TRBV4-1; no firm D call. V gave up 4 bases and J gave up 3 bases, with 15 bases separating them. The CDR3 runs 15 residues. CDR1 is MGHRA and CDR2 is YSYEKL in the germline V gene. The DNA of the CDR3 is TGCGCCAGCAGCCTTACGGGGAGCCCAGACACTGAAGCTTTCTTT. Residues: CASSLTGSPDTEAFF.

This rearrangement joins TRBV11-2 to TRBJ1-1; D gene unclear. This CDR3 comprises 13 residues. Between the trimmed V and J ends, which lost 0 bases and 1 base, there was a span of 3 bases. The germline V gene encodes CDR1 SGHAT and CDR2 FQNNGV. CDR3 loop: CASSLERNTEAFF. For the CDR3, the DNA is TGTGCCAGCAGCTTAGAGAGGAACACTGAAGCTTTCTTT.

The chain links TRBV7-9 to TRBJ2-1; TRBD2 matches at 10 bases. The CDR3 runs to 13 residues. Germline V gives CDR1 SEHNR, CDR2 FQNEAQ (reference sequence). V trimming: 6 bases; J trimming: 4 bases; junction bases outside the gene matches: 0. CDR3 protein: CASRLAGYNEQFF. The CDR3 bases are TGTGCCAGCAGACTAGCGGGATACAATGAGCAGTTCTTC.

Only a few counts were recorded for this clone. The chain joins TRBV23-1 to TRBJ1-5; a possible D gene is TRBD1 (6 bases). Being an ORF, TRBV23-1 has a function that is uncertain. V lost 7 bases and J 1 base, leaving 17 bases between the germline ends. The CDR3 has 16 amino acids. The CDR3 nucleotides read TGCGCCAGCACTTCTCGCGGGGGCCCAAGCAATCAGCCCCAGCATTTT. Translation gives CASTSRGGPSNQPQHF.

The CDR3 sequence is CASSPVRTGQNSPLHF. The CDR3 bases are TGTGCCAGCAGTCCCGTCCGGACAGGGCAGAATTCACCCCTCCACTTT. The rearrangement uses TRBV27 and TRBJ1-6, with 8 bases that match TRBD1. J lost 7 bases, V lost 5 bases, and 10 bases had no gene match. CDR1 and CDR2 from the germline V gene are MNHEY and SMNVEV (reference sequence). The CDR3 runs 16 residues.

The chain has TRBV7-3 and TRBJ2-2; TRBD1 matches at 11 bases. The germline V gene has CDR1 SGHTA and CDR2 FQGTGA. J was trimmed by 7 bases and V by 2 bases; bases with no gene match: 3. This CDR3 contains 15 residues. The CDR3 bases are TGTGCCAGCAGCTTAGGGACAGGGGGAATCGGGGAGCTGTTTTTT. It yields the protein CASSLGTGGIGELFF.